The T cell receptor (beta chain) described here comes from a study of identical twins. Germline V gene sequence: CDR1 MNHEY, CDR2 SVGAGI. Trimming left V 2 bases short and J 4 bases short, with 12 bases between. The CDR3 length is 15 residues. TCRdb re-derived calls from the 5' RACE reads in MiXCR, one entry per CDR3 protein. The profile shows roughly 690,000 distinct CDR3 sequences, roughly 6% of them singletons. This clonotype was seen more than once but under ten times. This receptor was obtained from a man between 18 and 29 years old in good health. Sequencing used naive T cells sorted from blood. V is TRBV6-5 and J is TRBJ1-5; TRBD1 might be the D (5 bases). CDR3 DNA: TGTGCCAGCAGTTACCTGTCCAGGGAGAATCAGCCCCAGCATTTT. Amino acid sequence: CASSYLSRENQPQHF.